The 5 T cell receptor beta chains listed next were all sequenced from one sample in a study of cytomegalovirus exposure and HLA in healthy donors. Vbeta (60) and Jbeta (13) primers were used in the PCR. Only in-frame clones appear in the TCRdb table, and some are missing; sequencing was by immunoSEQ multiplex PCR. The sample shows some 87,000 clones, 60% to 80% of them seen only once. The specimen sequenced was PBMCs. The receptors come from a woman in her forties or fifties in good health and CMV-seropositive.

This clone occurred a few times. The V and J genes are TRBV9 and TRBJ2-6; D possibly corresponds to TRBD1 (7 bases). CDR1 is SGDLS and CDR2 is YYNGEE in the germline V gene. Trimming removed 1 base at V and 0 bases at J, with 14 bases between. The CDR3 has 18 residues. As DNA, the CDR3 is TGTGCCAGCAGCGTACGACAGGGACTCAACTCTGGGGCCAACGTCCTGACTTTC. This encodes CASSVRQGLNSGANVLTF.

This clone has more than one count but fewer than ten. For the CDR3, the DNA is TGTGCCAGCAGCTTAGGACTAGCAGGCAGCGGTGAGCAGTTCTTC. This encodes CASSLGLAGSGEQFF. The chain couples TRBV7-9 to TRBJ2-1; 7 nucleotides agree with TRBD2. The germline V gene has CDR1 SEHNR and CDR2 FQNEAQ (reference sequence). The CDR3 is made up of 15 amino acids. The J segment lost 9 bases and the V segment lost 1 base, leaving 9 bases of the junction unmatched.

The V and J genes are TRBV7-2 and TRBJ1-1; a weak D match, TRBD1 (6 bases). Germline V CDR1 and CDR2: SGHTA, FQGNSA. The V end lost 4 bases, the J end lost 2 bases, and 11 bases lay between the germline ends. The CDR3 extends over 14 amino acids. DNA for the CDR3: TGTGCCAGCAGCTCCAACAGGGTAAACACTGAAGCTTTCTTT. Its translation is CASSSNRVNTEAFF.

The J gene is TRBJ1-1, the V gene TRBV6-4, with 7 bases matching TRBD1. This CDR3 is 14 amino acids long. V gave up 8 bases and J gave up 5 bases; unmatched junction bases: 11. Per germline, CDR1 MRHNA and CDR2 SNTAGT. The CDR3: CASRDREGETEAFF. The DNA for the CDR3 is TGTGCCAGCCGGGACAGAGAGGGCGAGACTGAAGCTTTCTTT.

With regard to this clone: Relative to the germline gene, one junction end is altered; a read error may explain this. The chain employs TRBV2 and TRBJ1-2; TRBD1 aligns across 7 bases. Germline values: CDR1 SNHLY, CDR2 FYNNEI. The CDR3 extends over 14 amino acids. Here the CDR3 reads CASREGQVPYGYTF. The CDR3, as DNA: TGTGCCAGCAGGGAAGGACAGGTTCCCTATGGCTACACCTTC.